This record covers a single T cell receptor (beta chain). Its cognate antigen is unknown. The CDR3 runs to 14 residues. Germline-derived CDR1 and CDR2 are WSHSY and SAAADI. J gave up 9 bases and V 4 bases, and 8 bases lay outside the gene matches. The sample comes from a study of PD-1 blockade in classical Hodgkin lymphoma. The assay was immunoSEQ multiplex PCR, and TCRdb's table has in-frame clones only and misses some. The sample consists of tens of thousands of clones, 80% to 90% of them appearing once. Overall study results and limits: It was among complete responders that baseline diversity resembled that of newly diagnosed patients. Patients starting nivolumab less than 1 year after ASCT had lower diversity and were excluded from later analyses.

Brentuximab vedotin exposure varied, and every patient relapsed after autologous stem cell transplantation. The chain combines TRBV10-2 with TRBJ2-1, with 8 positions matching TRBD2. The input for sequencing was peripheral blood mononuclear cells (PBMCs), taken at baseline. The sequence was obtained from a human donor with classical Hodgkin lymphoma. CDR3 residues: CASSANGGATEQFF. DNA for the CDR3: TGCGCCAGCAGTGCCAACGGGGGGGCGACTGAGCAGTTCTTC.